The 32 T cell receptor beta chains below were found in one sample sequenced in a study of CD8 T cells in Susac syndrome. RNA was extracted with the RNeasy kit, and a quantity of 0.5 to 1 ug was reverse transcribed using random hexamers. One entry per CDR3 protein results from TCRdb running MiXCR on the immunoSEQ multiplex PCR reads. The sample contains some 120,000 distinct CDR3 sequences, around 92% of which appear only once. The material sequenced was CD8+ T cells from PBMCs. The receptors were gathered from a human donor in good health.

The CDR3 nucleotides read TGTGCCAGCAGCTTGGGACGAGGCCCGGGAGCTTTCTTT. Protein product: CASSLGRGPGAFF. This chain connects TRBV7-2 to TRBJ1-1, with D possibly matching TRBD1 (5 bases). CDR1 and CDR2 (germline): SGHTA, FQGNSA. V was clipped by 3 bases and J by 10 bases, with 15 bases between them. This CDR3 region has 13 residues.

The chain links TRBV29-1 to TRBJ1-1; D possibly corresponds to TRBD1 (6 bases). The CDR3 covers 14 residues. CDR1 SQVTM and CDR2 ANQGSEA come from the germline V gene. Between the trimmed V and J ends, which lost 5 bases and 0 bases, there was a span of 13 bases. The CDR3 loop reads CSVQGPRVNTEAFF. CDR3 nucleotide sequence: TGCAGCGTTCAGGGGCCCCGGGTGAACACTGAAGCTTTCTTT. Full variable domain (remainder filled in from reference TRBV29-1 and TRBJ1-1): SAVISQKPSRDICQRGTSLTIQCQVDSQVTMMFWYRQQPGQSLTLIATANQGSEATYESGFVIDKFPISRPNLTFSTLTVSNMSPEDSSIYLCSVQGPRVNTEAFFGQGTRLTVV.

CDR3 DNA: TGTGCCAGCAGCTTGGGTGCCGAAGAGACCCAGTACTTC. The encoded protein is CASSLGAEETQYF. The J gene is TRBJ2-5, the V gene TRBV5-6; D gene unclear. Trimming removed 0 bases from V and 3 bases from J, with 6 bases in between. This CDR3 region has 13 residues. The V gene's germline CDR1 is SGHDT and CDR2 YYEEEE.

The chain joins TRBV29-1 to TRBJ2-6; D is unresolved. CDR3 size: 15 residues. The germline gives CDR1 SQVTM, CDR2 ANQGSEA. V was clipped by 5 bases and J by 4 bases, with 15 bases between them. The CDR3 bases are TGCAGCGTTCAGAGTAGCCGACCAGGGGCCAACGTCCTGACTTTC. Protein: CSVQSSRPGANVLTF.

The rearrangement links TRBV5-4 to TRBJ2-2; D is undetermined. The germline V gene encodes CDR1 SGHNT and CDR2 YYREEE (reference sequence). Between the trimmed V and J ends, which lost 0 bases and 5 bases, there was a span of 5 bases. CDR3 size: 13 residues. CDR3 nucleotide sequence: TGTGCCAGCAGCTTGGTCTCTACCGGGGAGCTGTTTTTT. Amino acid sequence: CASSLVSTGELFF.

The V and J genes are TRBV4-3 and TRBJ1-5; possible D gene TRBD1, 5 bases. The CDR3 has 15 residues. Germline CDR1 and CDR2: LGHNA and YSLEER. Trimming shortened V by 4 bases and J by 2 bases, and 12 bases separated the two germline ends. CDR3 DNA: TGCGCCAGCAGCCCTGAGAGGGGCGGCAATCAGCCCCAGCATTTT. It yields the protein CASSPERGGNQPQHF.

This chain joins TRBV20-1 and TRBJ2-2; the match to TRBD1 covers 8 bases. The CDR3 loop spans 17 amino acids. CDR1 is DFQATT and CDR2 is SNEGSKA in the germline V gene (reference sequence). The ends lost 0 bases at V and 7 bases at J; junction bases unmatched: 13. The CDR3 nucleotides are TGCAGTGCTAGAGATCATAGGGGCAGGGGGCAGCACGGGGAGCTGTTTTTT. Its translation is CSARDHRGRGQHGELFF.

This rearrangement joins TRBV7-2 to TRBJ1-1; unclear D gene. Germline CDR1 SGHTA, CDR2 FQGNSA. Trimming pared 2 bases from V and 2 bases from J, leaving 6 bases between. CDR3 length: 13 residues. For the CDR3, the DNA is TGTGCCAGCAGCTTAAACACTAACACTGAAGCTTTCTTT. Protein sequence: CASSLNTNTEAFF.

Only one count was recorded for this clonotype. The V and J genes are TRBV5-1 and TRBJ2-2; 7 bases are shared with TRBD2. Germline assignment: CDR1 SGHRS and CDR2 YFSETQ. The CDR3 loop spans 16 amino acids. The V and J ends lost 4 bases and 1 base, in that order; junction bases with no gene match: 7. For the CDR3, the DNA is TGCGCCAGCAGCACCACTGGCGGGGGGAACACCGGGGAGCTGTTTTTT. As protein: CASSTTGGGNTGELFF.

As for this clonotype: Relative to the germline gene, one junction end is altered; a read error may explain this. The V call is TRBV3-1, the J call TRBJ2-7, with 9 bases aligning to TRBD2. The CDR3 loop spans 12 amino acids. Germline values: CDR1 LGHDT, CDR2 YNNKEL (reference sequence). CDR3: CASSQERLAAHF. The DNA of the CDR3 is TGTGCCAGCAGCCAAGAAAGACTAGCGGCTCACTTC.

The V and J genes are TRBV24-1 and TRBJ2-7; no clear D gene. This CDR3 comprises 12 residues. Germline lookup yields CDR1 KGHDR and CDR2 SFDVKD. The V and J ends lost 5 bases and 2 bases respectively, with 6 bases between them. The CDR3 is CATSGTPYEQYF. In DNA form, the CDR3 reads TGTGCCACCAGTGGGACGCCCTACGAGCAGTACTTC.

The CDR3 sequence: CATSSLDAGLNNEQFF. The CDR3 nucleotides are TGTGCCACCAGCAGCCTGGACGCGGGACTGAACAATGAGCAGTTCTTC. V is TRBV15 and J is TRBJ2-1; D possibly corresponds to TRBD2 (6 bases). Germline V gene data show CDR1 as LNHNV and CDR2 as YYDKDF (reference sequence). The CDR3 spans 16 residues. Trimming pared 3 bases from V and 5 bases from J, leaving 17 bases between.

This sequence joins TRBV6-4 and TRBJ2-2; D is tentatively TRBD1 or TRBD2 (5 bases each). The CDR3 runs to 13 residues. The V end was cut by 5 bases, the J end by 5 bases, with 9 bases between. CDR1 and CDR2 from the germline V gene are MRHNA and SNTAGT. CDR3 protein: CASSQGETGELFF. As DNA, the CDR3 is TGTGCCAGCAGTCAGGGAGAAACCGGGGAGCTGTTTTTT.

CDR3: CASSQETDTQYF. The CDR3 DNA reads TGTGCCAGCAGCCAAGAGACAGATACGCAGTATTTT. The V gene is TRBV3-1, the J gene TRBJ2-3; D not resolved. The CDR3 extends over 12 amino acids. CDR1 is LGHDT and CDR2 is YNNKEL in the germline V gene (reference sequence). Trimming left V 0 bases short and J 3 bases short, with 1 base between.

The chain combines TRBV7-9 with TRBJ1-1; D call uncertain. Germline values: CDR1 SEHNR, CDR2 FQNEAQ (reference sequence). The CDR3 has 15 amino acids. The V end lost 6 bases, the J end lost 1 base, and 15 bases lay between the germline ends. DNA for the CDR3: TGTGCCAGCAGGTCGAGTAACAAAGCGAACACTGAAGCTTTCTTT. Its translation is CASRSSNKANTEAFF. The entire variable domain, with the rest obtained from reference TRBV7-9 and TRBJ1-1, is as follows: DTGVSQNPRHKITKRGQNVTFRCDPISEHNRLYWYRQTLGQGPEFLTYFQNEAQLEKSRLLSDRFSAERPKGSFSTLEIQRTEQGDSAMYLCASRSSNKANTEAFFGQGTRLTVV.

V gene TRBV10-1 combines with J gene TRBJ2-1, with D hard to call. V was clipped by 4 bases and J by 7 bases, with 8 bases between them. Germline values: CDR1 WNHNN, CDR2 SYGVQD (reference sequence). CDR3 length: 12 amino acids. The CDR3 nucleotides read TGCGCCAGCAGTGTCAGAGTAAATGAGCAGTTCTTC. This sequence encodes CASSVRVNEQFF.

Note on this clonotype: Since no conserved phenylalanine or tryptophan closes the CDR3, a read error is the likely cause. This chain joins TRBV29-1 and TRBJ1-1; D remains ambiguous. With 5 bases removed from V and 0 bases from J, the gap between germline ends came to 4 bases. CDR1 SQVTM and CDR2 ANQGSEA come from the germline V gene. This CDR3 contains 11 residues. The CDR3 sequence is CSVSLNTEAFL. The CDR3 DNA is TGCAGCGTTTCTTTGAACACTGAAGCTTTCCTT.

The rearrangement uses TRBV7-3 and TRBJ1-1, with no clear D. The CDR3 sequence is 13 residues long. CDR1 is SGHTA and CDR2 is FQGTGA in the germline V gene. The V end was cut by 1 base, the J end by 8 bases, with 11 bases between. CDR3 sequence reads: CASSLSRAVEAFF. The CDR3 DNA reads TGTGCCAGCAGCTTAAGTCGGGCGGTGGAAGCTTTCTTT.

The chain combines TRBV19 with TRBJ1-3; TRBD1 aligns across 8 bases. Per germline, CDR1 LNHDA and CDR2 SQIVND (reference sequence). This CDR3 is 15 amino acids long. With V trimmed by 6 bases and J by 1 base, 5 bases remained unmatched. CDR3 bases: TGTGCCAGTAGCGAAACAGGGGGATCTGGAAACACCATATATTTT. Its protein product is CASSETGGSGNTIYF.

This chain connects TRBV6-5 to TRBJ1-1, with 8 bases identical to TRBD1. V dropped 1 base and J dropped 6; count of bases not matched to a gene: 7. CDR1 is MNHEY and CDR2 is SVGAGI in the germline V gene. The CDR3 extends over 15 amino acids. In DNA, the CDR3 is TGTGCCAGCAGTTACTGGGGACAGGCCGAATCTGAAGCTTTCTTT. As protein: CASSYWGQAESEAFF.

This clonotype was seen only once. The chain is built from TRBV2 and TRBJ2-3; 7 nucleotides align to TRBD1. J lost 0 bases, V lost 6 bases, and 6 bases had no gene match. The germline gives CDR1 SNHLY, CDR2 FYNNEI. The CDR3 has 15 amino acids. The CDR3 reads CASRGTASSTDTQYF. DNA for the CDR3: TGTGCCAGCAGGGGGACAGCTTCTAGCACAGATACGCAGTATTTT.

The J gene is TRBJ2-1, the V gene TRBV18; D is uncertain. The V gene's germline CDR1 is KGHSH and CDR2 LQKENI. This CDR3 is 11 amino acids long. V lost 6 bases and J lost 5, with 5 bases in between. The CDR3 loop is CASSPHNEQFF. The CDR3 bases are TGTGCCAGCTCGCCGCACAATGAGCAGTTCTTC.

As to this clonotype: One junction end disagrees with the germline gene, perhaps due to a read error. The rearrangement links TRBV7-6 to TRBJ1-3; 9 positions match TRBD1. Germline CDR1 is SGHVS and CDR2 is FNYEAQ. CDR3 length equals 15 residues. The DNA of the CDR3 is TGTGCCAGCAGCACAACAGGGGGCTCTGAAAACACCATATATTTT. Amino acids: CASSTTGGSENTIYF.

In its sample, this clonotype was seen once. This chain uses TRBV3-1 with TRBJ2-1; D call uncertain. V lost 0 bases and J 6 bases, leaving 15 bases between the germline ends. Per germline, CDR1 LGHDT and CDR2 YNNKEL (reference sequence). This CDR3 spans 16 amino acids. The chain's CDR3 is CASSQDRLVPLNEQFF. In DNA, the CDR3 is TGTGCCAGCAGCCAAGATCGGCTAGTCCCCCTCAATGAGCAGTTCTTC.

The rearrangement joins TRBV7-2 to TRBJ2-3; D might be TRBD1 or TRBD2, each matching 6 bases. Deletions cut 1 base from V and 5 bases from J, with 10 bases between. This CDR3 has 14 amino acids. CDR1 is SGHTA, CDR2 FQGNSA, per germline. This chain's CDR3 is CASSLGGALDTQYF. CDR3 nucleotide sequence: TGTGCCAGCAGCTTAGGGGGGGCCTTAGATACGCAGTATTTT.

V and J are TRBV7-9 and TRBJ2-7; D call uncertain. This CDR3 spans 14 amino acids. Germline V lookup: CDR1 SEHNR, CDR2 FQNEAQ (reference sequence). V shed 5 bases and J shed 4 bases, with 15 bases lying between them. DNA for the CDR3: TGTGCCAGCAGCCCCGGCGAAGTTGCTTACGAGCAGTACTTC. It yields the protein CASSPGEVAYEQYF.

The chain uses TRBV7-9 and TRBJ2-1; D not resolved. Looked up from germline, CDR1 is SEHNR and CDR2 is FQNEAQ (reference sequence). This CDR3 spans 12 amino acids. Trimming cost V 3 bases and J 8 bases, with 8 bases left between them. CDR3 in DNA: TGTGCCAGCAGCTTTACAGCGTATGAGCAGTTCTTC. This gives the protein CASSFTAYEQFF.

The chain carries TRBV4-2 and TRBJ2-2; TRBD2 agrees at 11 bases. This CDR3 is 15 amino acids long. The V gene's germline CDR1 is LGHNA and CDR2 YNFKEQ. The V and J ends lost 1 base and 8 bases, in that order; junction bases with no gene match: 3. The CDR3 region is CASSQARLAGGELFF. The CDR3, as DNA: TGTGCCAGCAGCCAAGCGAGACTAGCGGGAGGGGAGCTGTTTTTT.

The chain recombines TRBV20-1 with TRBJ1-5, with TRBD1 as a possible D gene (6 bases). The germline V gene encodes CDR1 DFQATT and CDR2 SNEGSKA (reference sequence). V lost 6 bases and J lost 4, with 16 bases in between. The CDR3 spans 14 residues. The CDR3 DNA reads TGCAGTGCCGTACCAACAGGGAGAAATCAGCCCCAGCATTTT. Its protein is CSAVPTGRNQPQHF.

The V and J genes are TRBV25-1 and TRBJ2-5; TRBD2 agrees at 13 bases. With 4 bases clipped from V and 4 bases from J, the junction kept 9 bases outside the gene matches. Germline V lookup: CDR1 MGHDK, CDR2 SYGVNS. The CDR3 is made up of 17 amino acids. CDR3 DNA: TGTGCCAGCAGTGCGACTAGCGGGGGGCCGCTAGCAGAGACCCAGTACTTC. Its translation: CASSATSGGPLAETQYF. Filled out from reference TRBV25-1 and TRBJ2-5, the complete variable domain reads EADIYQTPRYLVIGTGKKITLECSQTMGHDKMYWYQQDPGMELHLIHYSYGVNSTEKGDLSSESTVSRIRTEHFPLTLESARPSHTSQYLCASSATSGGPLAETQYFGPGTRLLVL.

This chain uses TRBV30 with TRBJ1-5; TRBD1 might be the D (5 bases). Germline loops: CDR1 GTSNPN, CDR2 SVGIG (reference sequence). This CDR3 has 14 residues. V lost 4 bases and J lost 4, with 14 bases in between. The CDR3 coding sequence is TGTGCCTGGAATCCCGGGACGGTGAATCAGCCCCAGCATTTT. Encoded protein: CAWNPGTVNQPQHF.

The gene calls are TRBV5-6 and TRBJ1-2, with D possibly being TRBD1 (5 bases). V dropped 1 base and J dropped 8 bases, with 12 bases sitting between them. The CDR3 contains 13 residues. Germline CDR1 is SGHDT and CDR2 is YYEEEE. The CDR3 coding sequence is TGTGCCAGCAGCTTGATAGGGGTGGGGGGCTACACCTTC. Amino acid sequence: CASSLIGVGGYTF.